This T cell receptor (beta chain) was recovered during a study of cytomegalovirus exposure and HLA in healthy donors. Study-wide results and caveats: Analysis was carried out at a later point, and it linked a missense DCLRE1C variant to TCR beta V- and J-gene trimming.

PCR employed 60 Vbeta and 13 Jbeta primers. Libraries were prepared by immunoSEQ multiplex PCR; TCRdb keeps only in-frame clonotypes and omits some of them. Among about 180,000 clones listed, more than 75% were seen once. Notes on this clone: No antigen is known for it.

The material sequenced was PBMCs. This TCR derives from a woman in her 30s in good health and CMV-seropositive.

CDR3 DNA: TGTGCCAGCAGCTTAGCGCTCCGGACACCGAACACCGGGGAGCTGTTTTTT. This sequence encodes CASSLALRTPNTGELFF. The chain employs TRBV7-9 and TRBJ2-2; TRBD1 is a possible D gene (5 bases). Trimming took 0 bases from V and 0 from J, leaving 11 bases between them. Germline V gene lookup returns CDR1 SEHNR and CDR2 FQNEAQ (reference sequence). The CDR3 totals 17 residues.